This T cell receptor beta chain originates from a study of cytomegalovirus exposure and HLA in healthy donors (TCRdb year 2017). For context, the study as a whole: A later analysis indicated that the 90 to 150 validation repertoires were generated on the platform also employed for the 720 or so repertoires of the first cohort. The study aimed to test whether signatures of past pathogen exposure could be identified by cataloging public T cell receptors. In addition to the first cohort of roughly 670 subjects, a separate validation cohort of 120 different subjects was used. High-throughput TCR immunosequencing, statistical association of individual TCRs with disease status, and machine learning were combined to predict cytomegalovirus infection status. Study-wide conclusions, independent of this receptor: Subsequent analysis determined that TCRs grouped into clusters in the first cohort also showed a tendency toward co-occurrence across the 120 validation repertoires, and about 94% of cluster scores exceeded 0. The authors suggested that the approach could potentially be extended to other disease states and immunological phenotypes. A later analysis lacked HLA typing for the validation cohort, so it scored co-occurrence in that cohort across all 120 or so repertoires. Three of the identified cytomegalovirus-associated TCR beta chains were confirmed in vitro to be specific for cytomegalovirus antigens. The classifier was reported to diagnose cytomegalovirus status with high specificity and sensitivity in both the original and validation cohorts. Most TCR sequences were seen in very few donors, while some public TCRs were found in many individuals. A total of around 150 TCR beta chains were listed by the study as associated with cytomegalovirus.

Libraries were made using the immunoSEQ multiplex PCR assay. The authors' analysis ran thus. A statistical classification framework was built to diagnose cytomegalovirus status from the catalog of TCR beta chain sequences. In its TCRdb copy, this immuneACCESS table keeps in-frame sequences only and misses some clones. Where compared with another copy, unresolved V genes explain less than half of these, and the others have no known cause. That table is the source of V, J and clone size, and D and trimming were worked out from the DNA. This sample holds more than 95,000 clones; 89% were observed only once. The top ten constitute roughly 2% of the sample. The donors were included in the validation cohort of 100 to 150 subjects, a group kept apart from the approximately 700-subject first cohort. From the cysteine up to the phenylalanine, the CDR3 has a length of 13 residues. Only the CDR3 DNA stays, 39 bases, in frame from base 1. Ends trimmed: V by 8 bases, J by 7 bases; bases unmatched to a gene: 4.

In regard to this clone: Its antigen remains unidentified. No base qualities exist here, and no much larger clone lies one base off it.

The sequenced material came from PBMCs. Rearrangement joined TRBV23-1 to TRBJ2-1, and TRBD2 matches 11 of the central bases. TRBV23-1 is an ORF; its function is uncertain. This clonotype originated in a woman aged 18-35 years in good health and CMV-seronegative. CDR3 sequence: CASEASGRNEQFF. The sequenced DNA: TGCGCCAGCGAGGCTAGCGGGAGGAATGAGCAGTTCTTC.